Below are 15 T cell receptor beta chains sequenced from a single sample in a study of blood T cell repertoires in COVID-19. The data were produced by immunoSEQ multiplex PCR, yet TCRdb's version contains in-frame clones alone and is incomplete. The sample contains about 230,000 clones, around nine tenths of which appear only once. The sequenced sample consisted of peripheral blood. The origin of the receptors is an older woman with acute or convalescent COVID-19.

The genes are TRBV6-1 and TRBJ2-5; 10 bases fit TRBD2. The germline V gene has CDR1 MNHNS and CDR2 SASEGT. V dropped 3 bases and J dropped 1; count of bases not matched to a gene: 11. This CDR3 has 18 residues. This CDR3 reads CASSESGLASNRQETQYF. The CDR3 DNA sequence: TGTGCCAGCAGTGAGTCGGGACTAGCGAGTAACCGCCAAGAGACCCAGTACTTC.

The rearrangement joins TRBV27 to TRBJ2-3; weak D call: TRBD2 (5 bases). Between the trimmed V and J ends, which lost 0 bases and 0 bases, there was a span of 10 bases. The CDR3 totals 16 residues. Germline V gene sequence: CDR1 MNHEY, CDR2 SMNVEV (reference sequence). The chain's CDR3 is CASSLSGSPSTDTQYF. The CDR3 nucleotides read TGTGCCAGCAGTTTATCTGGGAGCCCTAGCACAGATACGCAGTATTTT.

This clone is a singleton in its sample. The chain is built from TRBV10-3 and TRBJ1-5; D is perhaps TRBD1 (5 bases). V lost 3 bases, J lost 4 bases, and 7 bases lay in between. The CDR3 is made up of 13 amino acids. Germline V gene sequence: CDR1 ENHRY, CDR2 SYGVKD. This chain's CDR3 is CAISDQGNQPQHF. The CDR3 region has the DNA TGTGCCATCAGTGATCAGGGTAATCAGCCCCAGCATTTT.

The rearrangement uses TRBV6-1 and TRBJ2-7, with 7 bases identical to TRBD1. V dropped 1 base and J dropped 3; count of bases not matched to a gene: 6. Germline CDR1 MNHNS, CDR2 SASEGT. The CDR3 sequence is 15 residues long. CDR3 DNA sequence: TGTGCCAGCAGTGAAGGACAGGGACCTCTCTACGAGCAGTACTTC. Its protein product is CASSEGQGPLYEQYF.

V usage is TRBV5-5 and J usage is TRBJ1-6; possibly TRBD1 for D (5 bases). The germline gives CDR1 SGHKS, CDR2 YYEKEE (reference sequence). The CDR3 is made up of 13 amino acids. Trimming pared 0 bases from V and 9 bases from J, leaving 7 bases between. In DNA, the CDR3 is TGTGCCAGCAGCTTGGCCCAGGGTTCACCCCTCCACTTT. Translated, it gives CASSLAQGSPLHF.

The rearrangement uses TRBV7-8 and TRBJ2-2; tentatively, D is TRBD2 (7 bases). CDR3 length: 14 residues. V lost 5 bases to trimming and J lost 4 bases, with 11 bases between them. Per germline, CDR1 SGHVS and CDR2 FQNEAQ. As DNA, the CDR3 is TGTGCCAGCAGCCAGCGGGACACCACCGGGGAGCTGTTTTTT. This sequence encodes CASSQRDTTGELFF.

The chain is built from TRBV30 and TRBJ1-6; 8 positions agree with TRBD1. Germline V CDR1 and CDR2: GTSNPN, SVGIG (reference sequence). V lost 1 base and J lost 6; bases outside the gene matches: 5. This CDR3 contains 15 residues. The CDR3 reads CAWSALTGVNSPLHF. The CDR3 DNA reads TGTGCCTGGAGTGCACTGACAGGGGTTAATTCACCCCTCCACTTT.

This chain uses TRBV7-8 with TRBJ1-2; a possible D gene is TRBD1 (6 bases). V lost 1 base and J 8 bases, leaving 17 bases between the germline ends. There are 15 residues in the CDR3. Germline CDR1 and CDR2: SGHVS and FQNEAQ. CDR3 coding DNA: TGTGCCAGCAGCTTAGTGGGGGCGCTTTCTGGGGGCTACACCTTC. Its protein is CASSLVGALSGGYTF. Combining the CDR3 with reference TRBV7-8 and TRBJ1-2 gives the whole variable domain GAGVSQSPRYKVAKRGQDVALRCDPISGHVSLFWYQQALGQGPEFLTYFQNEAQLDKSGLPSDRFFAERPEGSVSTLKIQRTQQEDSAVYLCASSLVGALSGGYTFGSGTRLTVV.

The J gene is TRBJ2-2, the V gene TRBV11-3; the D is unclear. This CDR3 is 14 amino acids long. Between the trimmed V and J ends, which lost 1 base and 0 bases, there was a span of 3 bases. Germline CDR1 reads SGHNT; CDR2 reads YENEEA. The chain's CDR3 is CASSLASNTGELFF. The DNA for the CDR3 is TGTGCCAGCAGCTTAGCGTCGAACACCGGGGAGCTGTTTTTT.

The chain employs TRBV6-2 or TRBV6-3 and TRBJ1-3; 9 bases map to TRBD1. The CDR3 is 16 amino acids. The trim removed 5 bases at V and 3 bases at J, leaving 8 bases unmatched. Germline CDR1 reads MNHEY; CDR2 reads SVGEGT. CDR3 sequence reads: CASSPGQGRIGNTIYF. In nucleotides, the CDR3 is TGTGCCAGCAGTCCCGGACAGGGGAGGATTGGAAACACCATATATTTT.

The rearrangement uses TRBV4-1 and TRBJ2-5; 11 positions match TRBD2. Trimming removed 1 base from V and 5 bases from J; junction bases left unmatched: 9. The CDR3 has 17 residues. Per germline, CDR1 MGHRA and CDR2 YSYEKL. This CDR3 is CASSQGGSGGARETQYF. The CDR3 DNA reads TGCGCCAGCAGCCAAGGTGGTAGCGGGGGGGCCAGGGAGACCCAGTACTTC.

The V and J genes are TRBV5-1 and TRBJ1-2, with D perhaps TRBD1 (5 bases). Per germline, CDR1 SGHRS and CDR2 YFSETQ. The V end lost 0 bases, the J end lost 4 bases, and 19 bases lay between the germline ends. This CDR3 comprises 17 residues. CDR3 loop: CASSLATRAGNGYGYTF. The CDR3 nucleotides are TGCGCCAGCAGCTTGGCCACACGGGCAGGGAACGGCTATGGCTACACCTTC.

This clone was counted a single time. The chain couples TRBV14 to TRBJ2-5, with TRBD1 matching 8 bases. The trim removed 2 bases at V and 5 bases at J, leaving 7 bases unmatched. The V gene's germline CDR1 is SGHDN and CDR2 FVKESK. This CDR3 has 15 residues. DNA for the CDR3: TGTGCCAGCAGCCAACTAACAGGGGGGTTTGAGACCCAGTACTTC. Translated: CASSQLTGGFETQYF.

This clone appeared a single time. CDR3 sequence (DNA): TGTGCCAGCAGTGAGTGGCAGGACACAGATACGCAGTATTTT. Its protein is CASSEWQDTDTQYF. The genes are TRBV2 and TRBJ2-3; D unresolved. The V gene lost 3 bases and the J gene lost 2 bases, with 9 bases spanning the gap. This CDR3 contains 14 residues. The germline V gene encodes CDR1 SNHLY and CDR2 FYNNEI.

This sequence joins TRBV14 and TRBJ2-5; 14 nucleotides match TRBD2. J was trimmed by 2 bases and V by 0 bases; bases with no gene match: 14. Germline V gives CDR1 SGHDN, CDR2 FVKESK. This CDR3 has 21 amino acids. In DNA form, the CDR3 reads TGTGCCAGCAGCCAAGATCTTCGACTAGCGGGAGGGCTGGGGCTTCAAGAGACCCAGTACTTC. It is translated as CASSQDLRLAGGLGLQETQYF.